This is a list of T cell receptor beta chains from one sample in a study of identifying expanded T cells in peripheral blood. Here immunoSEQ multiplex PCR was the method, and the copy in TCRdb shows in-frame clones only, minus some. This table has approximately 75,000 clones, roughly 90% appearing once. What was sequenced was blood. These receptors were collected from a person aged 18 to 70 in good health. CDR3s include the opening cysteine and the closing phenylalanine or tryptophan. The D gene is left open where the match is weak. Size tells how often a clone was seen (once, few, many) or the class of an expanded clone, and some rows leave it out.

j_call d_call clone_size v_call cdr3_aa cdr3_nt
TRBJ2-5 TRBD1 . TRBV5-4 CASSLTGTGKRETQYF TGTGCCAGCAGCTTAACCGGGACAGGGAAACGAGAGACCCAGTACTTC
TRBJ2-7 . . TRBV7-2 CASGTMSEQYF TGTGCCAGCGGTACTATGAGCGAGCAGTACTTC
TRBJ2-7 . . TRBV7-8 CASSLEDRSYEQYF TGTGCCAGCAGTCTCGAAGACAGAAGCTACGAGCAGTACTTC
TRBJ2-7 . . TRBV7-2 CASSLVLSSSYEQYF TGTGCCAGCAGCTTAGTTCTGTCTAGCTCCTACGAGCAGTACTTC
TRBJ2-3 . . TRBV6-5 CASSGPPPEDTQYF TGTGCCAGCAGCGGACCTCCTCCAGAGGATACGCAGTATTTT
TRBJ2-7 . . TRBV21-1 CASSKGRGRKPYEQYF TGTGCCAGCAGCAAAGGAAGGGGGCGAAAACCCTACGAGCAGTACTTC
TRBJ2-7 TRBD2 . TRBV4-3 CASSPKGSGGLSEQYF TGCGCCAGCAGCCCCAAGGGAAGCGGGGGTCTGTCCGAGCAGTACTTC
TRBJ1-2 . . TRBV18 CASSGDPVGDGYTF TGTGCCAGCTCCGGCGACCCTGTGGGGGATGGCTACACCTTC
TRBJ2-2 . . TRBV7-3 CASSLAGNTGELFF TGTGCCAGCAGCTTAGCGGGGAATACCGGGGAGCTGTTTTTT
TRBJ2-5 . . TRBV7-9 CASSFTGSLGETQYF TGTGCCAGCAGCTTCACCGGTAGTCTGGGAGAGACCCAGTACTTC
TRBJ2-7 TRBD2 . TRBV28 CASRFGLAGAYEQYF TGTGCCAGCAGGTTCGGACTAGCGGGGGCCTACGAGCAGTACTTC
TRBJ2-5 . . TRBV21-1 CASSKATWTAIKETQYF TGTGCCAGCAGCAAAGCAACGTGGACAGCAATTAAAGAGACCCAGTACTTC
TRBJ2-2 . . TRBV30 CAWSVGTPTGELFF TGTGCCTGGAGTGTAGGTACCCCCACCGGGGAGCTGTTTTTT
TRBJ1-1 . . TRBV20-1 CSARVYTEAFF TGCAGTGCTAGAGTTTACACTGAAGCTTTCTTT
TRBJ2-1 . . TRBV6-5 CASSLGLNEQFF TGTGCCAGCAGCTTAGGGCTCAATGAGCAGTTCTTC
TRBJ2-7 . . TRBV28 CASSSTSGNVAREQYF TGTGCCAGCAGTTCGACGAGTGGGAACGTCGCGAGAGAGCAGTACTTC
TRBJ2-2 . . TRBV5-5 CASSLASLLKNTGELFF TGTGCCAGCAGCTTGGCTTCCCTACTTAAGAACACCGGGGAGCTGTTTTTT
TRBJ2-7 . once TRBV19 CASSRHPYEQYF TGTGCCAGTAGTCGACATCCCTACGAGCAGTACTTC
TRBJ2-7 . . TRBV12-5 CASGLLIRGALSYEQYF TGTGCTAGTGGTTTGCTCATTAGAGGGGCCCTCTCCTACGAGCAGTACTTC
TRBJ1-2 . . TRBV6-5 CASSRTRTDNYGYTF TGTGCCAGCAGCCGTACCCGGACAGATAACTATGGCTACACCTTC
TRBJ2-2 . . TRBV6-5 CASSYSRRGGLFF TGTGCCAGCAGTTACTCGAGGAGGGGTGGGCTGTTTTTT
TRBJ2-1 . . TRBV6-6 CASIRGAEYNEQFF TGTGCCAGCATTAGGGGGGCTGAGTACAATGAGCAGTTCTTC
TRBJ1-4 . . TRBV28 CASSQPRVLNEKLFF TGTGCCAGCAGCCAACCCCGGGTCTTAAATGAAAAACTGTTTTTT
TRBJ1-2 TRBD1 . TRBV14 CASSQRGTGRLNGYTF TGTGCCAGCAGCCAAAGGGGGACAGGCCGGTTAAATGGCTACACCTTC
TRBJ1-4 TRBD1 . TRBV6-1 CASYRGPNEKLFF TGTGCCAGTTACAGGGGGCCTAATGAAAAACTGTTTTTT
TRBJ2-7 . few TRBV10-3 CAIAVSATYEQYF TGTGCCATCGCCGTTTCAGCGACCTACGAGCAGTACTTC
TRBJ1-2 . few TRBV19 CASSIWGSGGYTF TGTGCCAGTAGTATATGGGGGAGTGGTGGCTACACCTTC
TRBJ1-4 TRBD1 . TRBV4-1 CASSKIPGQRIEKLFF TGCGCCAGCAGCAAAATCCCGGGACAGCGGATTGAAAAACTGTTTTTT
TRBJ2-7 . . TRBV5-4 CASSIGWGGGREQYF TGTGCCAGCAGCATTGGGTGGGGAGGGGGCCGCGAGCAGTACTTC
TRBJ1-1 . . TRBV9 CASSVSRGTEAFF TGTGCCAGCAGCGTGAGCAGGGGAACTGAAGCTTTCTTT
TRBJ1-3 . . TRBV2 CASSVDVIGNTIYF TGTGCCAGCAGTGTGGATGTAATTGGAAACACCATATATTTT
TRBJ1-2 TRBD1 . TRBV6-5 CASRYHRGDKNYGYTF TGTGCCAGCAGGTACCACAGGGGAGATAAAAACTATGGCTACACCTTC
TRBJ2-1 . . TRBV9 CASRDVHNNEQFF TGTGCCAGCAGGGATGTCCATAACAATGAGCAGTTCTTC
TRBJ2-1 TRBD2 . TRBV6-4 CASSDSAGGSNEQFF TGTGCCAGCAGTGACTCAGCGGGGGGGAGCAATGAGCAGTTCTTC
TRBJ1-2 . . TRBV4-3 CASSQAGSVNYGYTF TGCGCCAGCAGCCAAGCCGGGTCGGTAAACTATGGCTACACCTTC
TRBJ2-7 . . TRBV11-1 CASSLGGITYEQYF TGTGCCAGCAGCCTCGGGGGAATCACCTACGAGCAGTACTTC
TRBJ2-2 TRBD2 . TRBV10-2 CASRLAGDTGELFF TGCGCCAGCAGACTAGCGGGAGACACCGGGGAGCTGTTTTTT
TRBJ2-7 TRBD1 . TRBV28 CASSLSGRGRSEQYF TGTGCCAGCAGTTTATCGGGCAGGGGGCGCAGCGAGCAGTACTTC
TRBJ2-7 . . TRBV11-1 CASSRPGLHYEQYF TGTGCCAGCAGCCGTCCGGGACTGCACTACGAGCAGTACTTC
TRBJ2-3 . . TRBV20-1 CSAGRSDTQYF TGCAGTGCCGGTAGATCTGATACGCAGTATTTT